This T cell receptor (beta chain) is drawn from a study of blood T cell repertoires in COVID-19. The overall study: Both acute and convalescent COVID-19 samples were obtained from the United States, Italy and Spain. Sample material is recorded as cDNA or gDNA derived from T cells, B-cell-depleted T cells, or PBMCs.

Only in-frame clones appear in the TCRdb table, and some are missing; sequencing was by immunoSEQ multiplex PCR. This table has a few hundred thousand clones, about 82% appearing once. Germline V CDR1 and CDR2: LGHDT, YNNKEL (reference sequence). The CDR3 sequence is 13 residues long. V lost 8 bases and J lost 5; bases outside the gene matches: 5. This clonotype originated in an elderly man with acute or convalescent COVID-19. V is TRBV3-1 (or the pseudogene TRBV3-2) and J is TRBJ1-2, with 10 bases fitting TRBD1. Material for sequencing was peripheral blood. CDR3 sequence (DNA): TGTGCCAGCGACGGGGGACAGGGGTATGGCTACACCTTC. Its protein product is CASDGGQGYGYTF.